This entry lists 23 T cell receptor beta chains sequenced from one sample in a study of blood T cells in healthy people across ages. Next came a second PCR, run for about 6 to 12 cycles, which used a sample-barcoded 5' primer along with a J-beta primer mix. TCRdb fed the 5' RACE reads into MiXCR, producing one record per CDR3 protein. There are about 1 million distinct CDR3 sequences in the sample; 35% to 50% occur only once, and under 20% lies in the top ten. The specimen was blood. The receptors were gathered from a woman in her sixties or seventies in good health.

The rearrangement joins TRBV6-1 to TRBJ1-2, with TRBD1 as a possible D gene (6 bases). Germline values: CDR1 MNHNS, CDR2 SASEGT. V was shortened by 5 bases and J by 2 bases, with 12 bases between the two germline ends. CDR3 size: 14 residues. CDR3 sequence reads: CASSSGHLNYGYTF. The CDR3 region has the DNA TGTGCCAGCAGTTCGGGACACCTCAACTATGGCTACACCTTC.

This clonotype was counted only a few times. The V call is TRBV20-1, the J call TRBJ2-1; D not certain. Germline CDR1 is DFQATT and CDR2 is SNEGSKA (reference sequence). The germline V and J ends were trimmed by 1 base and 10 bases, with 8 bases remaining between them. CDR3 size: 11 residues. The CDR3 reads CSARAVNEQFF. CDR3 sequence (DNA): TGCAGTGCTAGAGCCGTGAACGAGCAGTTCTTC.

The chain uses TRBV28 and TRBJ1-2; 7 bases map to TRBD1. The CDR3 consists of 15 residues. V was clipped by 5 bases and J by 6 bases; unmatched bases: 12. Looked up from germline, CDR1 is MDHEN and CDR2 is SYDVKM. This chain's CDR3 is CASSGNRGPPNGYTF. DNA of the CDR3: TGTGCCAGCAGTGGTAACAGGGGCCCTCCGAATGGCTACACCTTC.

This clonotype was counted between two and nine times. The chain is built from TRBV29-1 and TRBJ1-5, with 8 bases identical to TRBD1. J was trimmed by 1 base and V by 4 bases; bases with no gene match: 3. From germline, CDR1 is SQVTM and CDR2 ANQGSEA. CDR3 size: 14 residues. In nucleotides, the CDR3 is TGCAGCGTTGGGACAGGGCTAAGCAATCAGCCCCAGCATTTT. This translates into CSVGTGLSNQPQHF.

This clonotype was recorded many times. This chain joins TRBV10-3 and TRBJ2-7, with 9 nucleotides matching TRBD2. The CDR3 is made up of 12 amino acids. Germline V CDR1 and CDR2: ENHRY, SYGVKD. After removal of 6 bases from V and 3 bases from J, the junction contained 0 bases not matched to a gene. In DNA form, the CDR3 reads TGTGCCATCAGGACTAGCGGCTACGAGCAGTACTTC. This translates into CAIRTSGYEQYF.

This chain joins TRBV20-1 and TRBJ2-1; possibly TRBD1 or TRBD2 for D (5 bases each). Germline V gene sequence: CDR1 DFQATT, CDR2 SNEGSKA (reference sequence). Trimming took off 2 bases at V and 5 bases at J, with 13 bases between the two ends. The CDR3 length is 14 residues. CDR3 DNA: TGCAGTGCTAGAATGGCCCGGGGACACAATGAGCAGTTCTTC. Translated, it gives CSARMARGHNEQFF.

The sample holds a few counts of this clonotype. This chain uses TRBV29-1 with TRBJ2-1; 10 bases align to TRBD2. The V gene end was trimmed by 0 bases and the J gene end by 13 bases; junction bases not matched to a gene: 15. Germline CDR1 SQVTM, CDR2 ANQGSEA. CDR3 size: 16 residues. This chain's CDR3 is CSVEDQASGSYSAQFF. The DNA of the CDR3 is TGCAGCGTTGAAGATCAGGCTAGCGGGAGCTACTCCGCCCAGTTCTTC.

The rearrangement uses TRBV7-6 and TRBJ2-5, with TRBD1 as a possible D gene (6 bases). The J call is in doubt because the DNA end fits TRBJ2-7 better. From germline, CDR1 is SGHVS and CDR2 FNYEAQ. This CDR3 contains 18 residues. The CDR3 coding sequence is TGTGCCAGCAGCATTGATTTCAGGGGCTCGCGGCCAACCCACGAGCAGTACTTC. Residues: CASSIDFRGSRPTHEQYF.

This clonotype was seen only a few times. This chain connects TRBV29-1 to TRBJ2-5; a weak D match, TRBD1 (5 bases). Germline V lookup: CDR1 SQVTM, CDR2 ANQGSEA. Trimming cost V 6 bases and J 3 bases, with 11 bases left between them. The CDR3 is 12 residues long. CDR3 in amino acids: CSVRRGEETQYF. In DNA form, the CDR3 reads TGCAGCGTACGAAGGGGTGAAGAGACCCAGTACTTC.

CDR3 coding DNA: TGTGCCAGCAGCACCAGACTAGCGTACCACAATGAGCAGTTCTTC. Encoded protein: CASSTRLAYHNEQFF. The J gene is TRBJ2-1, the V gene TRBV13; 8 bases agree with TRBD2. CDR1 is PRHDT, CDR2 FYEKMQ, per germline (reference sequence). The CDR3 is 15 residues long. With V trimmed by 5 bases and J by 5 bases, 8 bases remained unmatched.

The rearrangement joins TRBV27 to TRBJ2-5, with D possibly being TRBD1 or TRBD2 (5 bases each). This CDR3 has 16 residues. Germline values: CDR1 MNHEY, CDR2 SMNVEV (reference sequence). The V and J ends lost 4 bases and 0 bases respectively, with 15 bases between them. CDR3 sequence reads: CASSYGTGGYQETQYF. The CDR3 DNA follows: TGTGCCAGCAGTTACGGGACGGGCGGGTACCAAGAGACCCAGTACTTC.

In regard to this clonotype: A read error is likely, as this CDR3 ends without the conserved phenylalanine or tryptophan. This chain uses TRBV12-3 or TRBV12-4 with TRBJ2-5, with 13 positions matching TRBD2. V shed 9 bases and J 3 bases; nucleotides not matched to a gene: 7. CDR3 length: 15 amino acids. CDR3 in DNA: TGTGCCAGTGAACCGGGACTAGCGGGAAAAGAGACCCAGTACGTC. Its translation: CASEPGLAGKETQYV.

V is TRBV6-5 and J is TRBJ1-5; 10 bases are a match to TRBD1. CDR1 and CDR2 from the germline V gene are MNHEY and SVGAGI. The V gene end was trimmed by 6 bases and the J gene end by 2 bases; junction bases not matched to a gene: 4. This CDR3 has 15 amino acids. The CDR3 DNA follows: TGTGCCAGCAGCACCGGACAGGGGGGCAATCAGCCCCAGCATTTT. Translated: CASSTGQGGNQPQHF.

The rearrangement links TRBV14 to TRBJ2-1; 10 bases are shared with TRBD1. Germline V CDR1 and CDR2: SGHDN, FVKESK. Trimming cost V 4 bases and J 3 bases; bases outside gene matches: 6. The CDR3 is 16 amino acids. Here the CDR3 DNA reads TGTGCCAGCAGCCCCGTCTGGGACAGGGGCTACAATGAGCAGTTCTTC. This encodes CASSPVWDRGYNEQFF.

The rearrangement uses TRBV5-5 and TRBJ1-4, with TRBD1 matching 8 bases. This CDR3 spans 16 amino acids. J was trimmed by 8 bases and V by 0 bases; bases with no gene match: 9. Germline CDR1 is SGHKS and CDR2 is YYEKEE (reference sequence). The CDR3 DNA follows: TGTGCCAGCAGCTTGGTATTGTCAGGGGGCCAAGAAAAACTGTTTTTT. It encodes CASSLVLSGGQEKLFF.

The chain employs TRBV20-1 and TRBJ1-5; TRBD1 matches 7 bases. J lost 7 bases, V lost 1 base, and 4 bases had no gene match. Germline CDR1 is DFQATT and CDR2 is SNEGSKA (reference sequence). The CDR3 has 13 residues. The CDR3 loop reads CSARGDRLQPQHF. The CDR3 DNA reads TGCAGTGCTAGAGGGGACAGATTGCAGCCCCAGCATTTT.

This chain links TRBV3-1 with TRBJ2-1; D perhaps matches TRBD2 (7 bases). Germline V CDR1 and CDR2: LGHDT, YNNKEL (reference sequence). This CDR3 comprises 15 residues. Trimming pared 8 bases from V and 7 bases from J, leaving 21 bases between. The CDR3 protein is CASGGGGVGNNEQFF. Here the CDR3 DNA reads TGTGCCAGCGGAGGGGGGGGGGTAGGAAATAATGAGCAGTTCTTC.

This chain uses TRBV5-1 with TRBJ2-3; D might be TRBD2 (6 bases). In germline, CDR1 is SGHRS, CDR2 YFSETQ. V was trimmed by 0 bases and J by 3 bases, leaving 11 bases between them. The CDR3 sequence is 15 residues long. This chain's CDR3 is CASSLDGRGTDTQYF. Written as DNA, the CDR3 is TGCGCCAGCAGCTTGGACGGGAGAGGGACAGATACGCAGTATTTT.

V and J are TRBV11-2 and TRBJ2-5, with 7 nucleotides matching TRBD1. The J call may be in error: the DNA end matches TRBJ2-7 better. The CDR3 runs to 16 residues. CDR1 and CDR2 (germline): SGHAT, FQNNGV. The CDR3, as DNA: TGTGCCAGCAGCCAGGGGATCACAGGGGTCTATTACGAGCAGTACTTC. Amino acids: CASSQGITGVYYEQYF.

This clonotype occurred many times. This chain connects TRBV6-5 to TRBJ2-5; D is perhaps TRBD1 (6 bases). V was pared by 4 bases and J by 4 bases, with 10 bases between. This CDR3 spans 13 amino acids. Looked up from germline, CDR1 is MNHEY and CDR2 is SVGAGI. CDR3 coding DNA: TGTGCCAGCAGTTGGCAGGGGAGAGAGACCCAGTACTTC. Its protein is CASSWQGRETQYF.

This clonotype was found a few times. The J gene is TRBJ1-2, the V gene TRBV10-2; D might be TRBD1 (5 bases). The CDR3 spans 16 residues. Trimming took 4 bases from V and 8 from J, leaving 23 bases between them. In germline, CDR1 is WSHSY, CDR2 SAAADI. CDR3 sequence reads: CASSAPRMVIPGGYTF. For the CDR3, the DNA is TGCGCCAGCAGTGCCCCTCGCATGGTTATCCCAGGGGGCTACACCTTC.

This rearrangement joins TRBV24-1 to TRBJ2-6; D is unresolved. In germline, CDR1 is KGHDR, CDR2 SFDVKD. V lost 4 bases, J lost 4 bases, and 10 bases lay in between. This CDR3 is 15 amino acids long. CDR3 in DNA: TGTGCCACCAGTGACCGTTCGGCAGGGGCCAACGTCCTGACTTTC. Translation gives CATSDRSAGANVLTF.

The rearrangement joins TRBV11-2 to TRBJ2-1, with 16 bases identical to TRBD2. The J segment lost 2 bases and the V segment lost 5 bases, leaving 3 bases of the junction unmatched. The CDR3 is made up of 17 amino acids. Looked up from germline, CDR1 is SGHAT and CDR2 is FQNNGV. DNA of the CDR3: TGTGCCAGCAGCATCGGGACTAGCGGGGGGGCCTACAATGAGCAGTTCTTC. Translated: CASSIGTSGGAYNEQFF.